These 8 T cell receptor beta chains were sequenced from one sample in a study of T cell repertoires in cytomegalovirus infection. MiXCR was run by TCRdb on the reads, yielding one entry per CDR3 protein. The table records a few hundred thousand distinct CDR3 sequences, roughly 15% of them present only once. Sequencing used PBMCs. Receptor source: a human donor in good health (CMV status not recorded). Some clones in this sample may be carry-over from other donors' samples.

This clonotype has more than one count but fewer than ten. This chain uses TRBV10-2 with TRBJ2-7, with TRBD2 matching over 11 bases. The V and J ends lost 6 bases and 0 bases, in that order; junction bases with no gene match: 7. This CDR3 has 16 amino acids. Germline lookup yields CDR1 WSHSY and CDR2 SAAADI. DNA for the CDR3: TGCGCCAGCAGCCCGCAACTAGCGGGGGACTCCTACGAGCAGTACTTC. It translates to CASSPQLAGDSYEQYF.

This clonotype occurred a few times. This chain uses TRBV4-1 with TRBJ1-5; D is ambiguous. Between the trimmed V and J ends, which lost 3 bases and 2 bases, there was a span of 8 bases. This CDR3 region has 14 residues. Germline lookup yields CDR1 MGHRA and CDR2 YSYEKL. The CDR3 loop is CASSHSAGNQPQHF. The CDR3 nucleotides are TGCGCCAGCAGCCATTCGGCCGGCAATCAGCCCCAGCATTTT.

The chain recombines TRBV5-6 with TRBJ1-6; D might be TRBD1 (5 bases). V gave up 0 bases and J gave up 7 bases, with 11 bases separating them. The CDR3 has 15 residues. The V gene's germline CDR1 is SGHDT and CDR2 YYEEEE. DNA for the CDR3: TGTGCCAGCAGCTTGGTGGGGCGGATAAATTCACCCCTCCACTTT. Protein: CASSLVGRINSPLHF.

With respect to this clonotype: Since a much larger clone is just one base distant, this may be a read error. CDR3 in DNA: TGTGCCAGTAGACCAAGTCCGGGACAGGGAGCCTCTGGGGCCAACGTCCTGACTTTC. As protein: CASRPSPGQGASGANVLTF. The chain combines TRBV19 with TRBJ2-6, with TRBD1 matching over 9 bases. Unmatched junction bases numbered 12, after V lost 6 bases and J lost 0 bases. CDR1 and CDR2 from the germline V gene are LNHDA and SQIVND (reference sequence). The CDR3 is made up of 19 amino acids.

This clonotype was observed a few times. CDR3: CASSLGADTDTQYF. CDR3 sequence (DNA): TGTGCCAGCAGCTTGGGCGCGGACACAGATACGCAGTATTTT. The chain recombines TRBV5-6 with TRBJ2-3; D gene unclear. The CDR3 covers 14 residues. Trimming stripped 0 bases from V and 2 bases from J, with 7 bases between. CDR1 is SGHDT and CDR2 is YYEEEE in the germline V gene. Together with reference TRBV5-6 and TRBJ2-3, the CDR3 gives the full variable domain: DAGVTQSPTHLIKTRGQQVTLRCSPKSGHDTVSWYQQALGQGPQFIFQYYEEEERQRGNFPDRFSGHQFPNYSSELNVNALLLGDSALYLCASSLGADTDTQYFGPGTRLTVL.

The chain uses TRBV19 and TRBJ1-6; TRBD1 is a possible D gene (5 bases). Germline V gene lookup returns CDR1 LNHDA and CDR2 SQIVND (reference sequence). The length of the CDR3 is 14 residues. V lost 4 bases, J lost 12 bases, and 16 bases lay in between. CDR3 in DNA: TGTGCCAGTAGTAGACTTCAGGGACTGGGACCCCTCCACTTT. Protein sequence: CASSRLQGLGPLHF.

This clonotype came up many times. The chain employs TRBV6-1 and TRBJ1-6; 7 nucleotides match TRBD1. CDR3 length: 14 residues. The trim removed 6 bases at V and 13 bases at J, leaving 12 bases unmatched. Germline V gives CDR1 MNHNS, CDR2 SASEGT. The CDR3 DNA sequence: TGTGCCAGCAGGATCACAGGGGTCCGGGATCCCCTCCACTTT. Its translation is CASRITGVRDPLHF.

The table lists this clonotype with a few counts. V and J are TRBV27 and TRBJ2-5, with TRBD2 as a possible D gene (6 bases). The CDR3 is 15 amino acids. Germline V gene data show CDR1 as MNHEY and CDR2 as SMNVEV (reference sequence). The V end was cut by 3 bases, the J end by 2 bases, with 13 bases between. The chain's CDR3 is CASSFRGETQETQYF. The CDR3 bases are TGTGCCAGCAGTTTCCGCGGGGAGACTCAAGAGACCCAGTACTTC.